These 15 T cell receptor beta chains share one sample of origin, sequenced in a study of control samples from healthy donors and cancer patients. The repertoire was sequenced with immunoSEQ multiplex PCR; TCRdb's copy has only in-frame clones and lacks some. This table holds approximately 84,000 clones, 91% found once. The sequenced sample was blood. All receptors derive from a man aged 25 to 45 in good health.

The V and J genes are TRBV28 and TRBJ2-5, with 10 bases matching TRBD1. V lost 5 bases, J lost 8 bases, and 17 bases stayed unmatched. CDR1 is MDHEN and CDR2 is SYDVKM in the germline V gene. The CDR3 runs to 17 residues. CDR3 nucleotide sequence: TGTGCCAGCAGTGATACAGTGGGGGACAGGGGCTATCTTACCCAGTACTTC. It is translated as CASSDTVGDRGYLTQYF.

This chain uses TRBV12-3 or TRBV12-4 with TRBJ2-1, with a weak D call TRBD2 (5 bases). The V end lost 3 bases, the J end lost 15 bases, and 12 bases lay between the germline ends. The CDR3 covers 11 residues. CDR3 region: CASSFGESRFF. The CDR3 coding sequence is TGTGCCAGCAGTTTCGGGGAGTCTCGGTTCTTC.

This chain links TRBV21-1 with TRBJ2-3; the table calls TRBD1, which could not be checked here. TRBV21-1 is a pseudogene segment. The CDR3 runs to 14 residues. Here the CDR3 reads CASSKEGRGITQYF. The CDR3 coding sequence is TGTGCCAGCAGCAAAGAGGGCAGGGGAATTACGCAGTATTTT.

This rearrangement joins TRBV5-1 to TRBJ2-3, with TRBD2 matching 9 bases. The CDR3 length is 16 residues. Per the germline V gene, CDR1 is SGHRS and CDR2 is YFSETQ. V lost 1 base, J lost 0 bases, and 3 bases stayed unmatched. The CDR3 bases are TGCGCCAGCAGCTTGCCGACTAGCGGAAGCACAGATACGCAGTATTTT. Its protein product is CASSLPTSGSTDTQYF.

The chain recombines TRBV5-1 with TRBJ2-2; 8 nucleotides line up with TRBD2. Germline CDR1 is SGHRS and CDR2 is YFSETQ. The V gene end was trimmed by 0 bases and the J gene end by 1 base; junction bases not matched to a gene: 2. The CDR3 is 16 residues long. The CDR3 spells CASSLAGTRNTGELFF. The CDR3 nucleotides are TGCGCCAGCAGCTTGGCCGGGACTAGGAACACCGGGGAGCTGTTTTTT.

The CDR3 DNA reads TGTGCCAGTAGTCCCCAGGGAGGCATGAGGAGCTACGAGCAGTACTTC. Encoded protein: CASSPQGGMRSYEQYF. This rearrangement joins TRBV19 to TRBJ2-7; D is perhaps TRBD2 (6 bases). This CDR3 is built from 16 residues. Germline CDR1 and CDR2: LNHDA and SQIVND (reference sequence). V was pared by 5 bases and J by 3 bases, with 20 bases between.

In this sample, this clone turned up once. The chain employs TRBV11-3 and TRBJ2-3; weak D call: TRBD2 (6 bases). Between the trimmed V and J ends, which lost 3 bases and 1 base, there was a span of 11 bases. The CDR3 length is 15 residues. Germline V CDR1 and CDR2: SGHNT, YENEEA. The DNA for the CDR3 is TGTGCCAGCAGCTTCGGGGGAAGGGGCACAGATACGCAGTATTTT. Protein sequence: CASSFGGRGTDTQYF. Variable domain in full (rest from reference TRBV11-3 and TRBJ2-3): EAGVVQSPRYKIIEKKQPVAFWCNPISGHNTLYWYLQNLGQGPELLIRYENEEAVDDSQLPKDRFSAERLKGVDSTLKIQPAELGDSAVYLCASSFGGRGTDTQYFGPGTRLTVL.

This chain links TRBV19 with TRBJ2-5, with 7 positions matching TRBD2. The V gene end was trimmed by 3 bases and the J gene end by 7 bases; junction bases not matched to a gene: 5. The germline V gene has CDR1 LNHDA and CDR2 SQIVND (reference sequence). The CDR3 loop spans 13 amino acids. CDR3 region: CASSMETGGTQYF. In DNA form, the CDR3 reads TGTGCCAGTAGTATGGAGACGGGAGGGACCCAGTACTTC.

This chain uses TRBV7-8 with TRBJ2-7; 9 bases fit TRBD1. The CDR3 loop spans 15 amino acids. J was trimmed by 7 bases and V by 0 bases; bases with no gene match: 7. CDR1 and CDR2 (germline): SGHVS, FQNEAQ. The CDR3 loop reads CASSLAPYRGREQYF. CDR3 nucleotide sequence: TGTGCCAGCAGCTTAGCCCCGTACAGGGGGCGGGAGCAGTACTTC.

The J gene is TRBJ1-6, the V gene TRBV4-1, with TRBD1 matching over 7 bases. The CDR3 covers 17 residues. V lost 2 bases and J lost 5; bases outside the gene matches: 9. Looked up from germline, CDR1 is MGHRA and CDR2 is YSYEKL. CDR3 sequence: CASSQTQGTVDNSPLHF. The CDR3 DNA reads TGCGCCAGCAGCCAAACTCAAGGGACAGTAGATAATTCACCCCTCCACTTT.

The chain employs TRBV6-2 or TRBV6-3 and TRBJ1-2; 7 bases map to TRBD1. V dropped 2 bases and J dropped 8; count of bases not matched to a gene: 14. CDR3 length: 16 residues. Germline loops: CDR1 MNHEY, CDR2 SVGEGT. CDR3 protein: CASSYRQGTGFQGYTF. The CDR3, as DNA: TGTGCCAGCAGTTACAGACAGGGAACCGGTTTCCAAGGCTACACCTTC.

The chain has TRBV18 and TRBJ1-2, with D perhaps TRBD1 (6 bases). Trimming cost V 6 bases and J 0 bases, with 11 bases left between them. Germline V CDR1 and CDR2: KGHSH, LQKENI. The CDR3 loop spans 14 amino acids. CDR3 sequence: CASSPGTTNYGYTF. The CDR3 DNA sequence: TGTGCCAGCTCCCCCGGGACAACTAACTATGGCTACACCTTC.

This clone was seen more than once but under ten times. For the CDR3, the DNA is TGTGCCAGCAGCCGCACTGAGGGGGGAGGCCAGCCCCAGCATTTT. Its protein is CASSRTEGGGQPQHF. V gene TRBV7-8 combines with J gene TRBJ1-5, with a weak D call TRBD1 (6 bases). The germline CDR1 and CDR2 sequences are SGHVS and FQNEAQ. Trimming shortened V by 5 bases and J by 7 bases, and 18 bases separated the two germline ends. CDR3 length equals 15 residues.

CDR3 coding DNA: TGTGCCAGCAGTGACGGGGGAAGCTCTGGAAACACCATATATTTT. Encoded protein: CASSDGGSSGNTIYF. The chain has TRBV6-4 and TRBJ1-3; maybe TRBD1 (5 bases). The germline V gene encodes CDR1 MRHNA and CDR2 SNTAGT. This CDR3 comprises 15 residues. V was shortened by 2 bases and J by 0 bases, with 8 bases between the two germline ends.

The rearrangement joins TRBV9 to TRBJ2-7; weak D call: TRBD1 (7 bases). The germline gives CDR1 SGDLS, CDR2 YYNGEE. V was pared by 3 bases and J by 5 bases, with 27 bases between. The CDR3 length is 18 residues. The CDR3 sequence: CASSASKLAGQTNHEQYF. The CDR3 DNA reads as TGTGCCAGCAGCGCCTCCAAACTGGCGGGACAGACTAACCACGAGCAGTACTTC. Full variable domain (missing parts from reference TRBV9 and TRBJ2-7): DSGVTQTPKHLITATGQRVTLRCSPRSGDLSVYWYQQSLDQGLQFLIQYYNGEERAKGNILERFSAQQFPDLHSELNLSSLELGDSALYFCASSASKLAGQTNHEQYFGPGTRLTVT.